This TCR beta chain was captured in a study of response to subunit inactivated influenza vaccine. Study-wide results and limits: The authors suggested that every seasonal influenza vaccination recruits few new T cells.

The sample holds one count of this clonotype. Its antigen is unknown. Trimming took 2 bases from V and 2 from J; bases not matched to a gene: 5. The germline CDR1 and CDR2 sequences are KGHSH and LQKENI. The length of the CDR3 is 16 residues. TCRdb called the RT-PCR reads again in MiXCR, with one record for every CDR3 protein. The sample yields 700,000 to 800,000 distinct CDR3 sequences, about a fifth seen once. The chain employs TRBV18 and TRBJ2-5; 10 nucleotides align to TRBD2. The specimen was PBMCs from blood, collected 5 to 6 days after vaccination. The TCR sequence derives from a man in his fifties or sixties who received an inactivated influenza vaccine. The CDR3 region has the DNA TGTGCCAGCTCACCATCGGGACTAGCGAAACAAGAGACCCAGTACTTC. Protein product: CASSPSGLAKQETQYF.